This passage covers 29 T cell receptor beta chains from one sample sequenced in a study of cytomegalovirus exposure and HLA in healthy donors. Primers included in the PCR were 60 Vbeta and 13 Jbeta primers. Using immunoSEQ multiplex PCR, the repertoire was profiled, and TCRdb retains in-frame clones only, with some absent. The sample holds under 250,000 clones, 85% to 90% seen once. The specimen sequenced was PBMCs. The receptor set was obtained from a human donor in good health.

This chain links TRBV4-2 with TRBJ2-2; 13 bases are shared with TRBD2. V was clipped by 0 bases and J by 3 bases; unmatched bases: 7. In germline, CDR1 is LGHNA, CDR2 YNFKEQ. This CDR3 is built from 19 residues. The DNA for the CDR3 is TGTGCCAGCAGCCAAGATCGGGAAGGACTAGCGGGGGACACCGGGGAGCTGTTTTTT. Translated: CASSQDREGLAGDTGELFF.

This clone was detected a few times. The genes are TRBV27 and TRBJ2-7, with TRBD1 as a possible D gene (6 bases). This CDR3 has 13 amino acids. From germline, CDR1 is MNHEY and CDR2 SMNVEV (reference sequence). Trimming removed 3 bases at V and 7 bases at J, with 13 bases between. CDR3 DNA sequence: TGTGCCAGCAGTTTGTTAGGGGGAATTGAGCAGTACTTC. Its translation: CASSLLGGIEQYF.

The rearrangement links TRBV13 to TRBJ2-3; TRBD1 agrees at 7 bases. Germline V gives CDR1 PRHDT, CDR2 FYEKMQ (reference sequence). V was pared by 4 bases and J by 2 bases, with 6 bases of the junction left unmatched. This CDR3 contains 15 residues. Here the CDR3 reads CASSYDRENTDTQYF. In nucleotides, the CDR3 is TGTGCCAGCAGCTACGACAGGGAGAACACAGATACGCAGTATTTT.

V is TRBV9 and J is TRBJ2-1; 11 positions match TRBD2. The CDR3 has 16 amino acids. The germline CDR1 and CDR2 sequences are SGDLS and YYNGEE. With 0 bases clipped from V and 10 bases from J, the junction kept 9 bases outside the gene matches. The CDR3: CASSVENLAGGGEQFF. Written as DNA, the CDR3 is TGTGCCAGCAGCGTAGAGAACCTAGCGGGAGGAGGAGAGCAGTTCTTC. The entire variable domain, with the rest obtained from reference TRBV9 and TRBJ2-1, is as follows: DSGVTQTPKHLITATGQRVTLRCSPRSGDLSVYWYQQSLDQGLQFLIQYYNGEERAKGNILERFSAQQFPDLHSELNLSSLELGDSALYFCASSVENLAGGGEQFFGPGTRLTVL.

This clone was seen a handful of times. V is TRBV6-6 and J is TRBJ2-1; possibly TRBD1 for D (6 bases). Trimming removed 2 bases from V and 3 bases from J, with 14 bases in between. The CDR3 consists of 16 residues. The germline CDR1 and CDR2 sequences are MNHNY and SVGAGI (reference sequence). The CDR3 bases are TGTGCCAGCAGTTACAGTGAACAGGGTGGCTACAATGAGCAGTTCTTC. Protein: CASSYSEQGGYNEQFF.

This clone was seen a single time. The chain uses TRBV28 and TRBJ1-1, with no clear D. V dropped 7 bases and J dropped 1 base, with 19 bases sitting between them. Germline assignment: CDR1 MDHEN and CDR2 SYDVKM. The CDR3 has 16 residues. The CDR3 DNA follows: TGTGCCAGCATGGGCGGGTGGGTTACAAAGAACACTGAAGCTTTCTTT. It codes for CASMGGWVTKNTEAFF.

This clone was seen a handful of times. The V and J genes are TRBV28 and TRBJ1-1, with no clear D. CDR1 and CDR2 from the germline V gene are MDHEN and SYDVKM. Trimming pared 4 bases from V and 8 bases from J, leaving 11 bases between. The CDR3 length is 12 residues. This chain's CDR3 is CASSSPAREAFF. DNA for the CDR3: TGTGCCAGCAGTTCCCCTGCGCGGGAAGCTTTCTTT.

This chain connects TRBV5-4 to TRBJ2-7; 14 bases are a match to TRBD2. This CDR3 spans 15 amino acids. V shed 6 bases, J shed 6 bases, and the junction held 8 bases outside the gene matches. Germline-derived CDR1 and CDR2 are SGHNT and YYREEE (reference sequence). CDR3 protein: CASTPGLAGGLEQYF. The CDR3 coding sequence is TGTGCCAGCACCCCTGGACTAGCGGGAGGTCTCGAGCAGTACTTC.

A word on this clone: The germline gene is not matched at one end of the junction; a read error may be the cause. The rearrangement links TRBV7-9 to TRBJ2-7; TRBD2 matches 7 bases. The germline gives CDR1 SEHNR, CDR2 FQNEAQ (reference sequence). This CDR3 is 16 amino acids long. CDR3 coding DNA: TGTTCCAGCAGCTTTTATGGGGGGGAGTCGTCGGGCGAGCAGTACTTC. Translating gives CSSSFYGGESSGEQYF.

This sequence joins TRBV9 and TRBJ2-5; D is perhaps TRBD1 (5 bases). Germline lookup yields CDR1 SGDLS and CDR2 YYNGEE. The CDR3 is made up of 16 amino acids. Trimming removed 2 bases at V and 1 base at J, with 15 bases between. CDR3 nucleotides: TGTGCCAGCAGCGTTACAGGAACGAAATTCCAAGAGACCCAGTACTTC. This encodes CASSVTGTKFQETQYF.

This sequence joins TRBV6-5 and TRBJ2-5, with 8 bases lining up with TRBD1. Unmatched junction bases numbered 11, after V lost 6 bases and J lost 11 bases. This CDR3 is built from 13 residues. CDR1 and CDR2 from the germline V gene are MNHEY and SVGAGI. CDR3: CASSYQGAREQYF. CDR3 nucleotides: TGTGCCAGCAGCTACCAGGGGGCGAGGGAGCAGTACTTC.

The rearrangement links TRBV9 to TRBJ2-1; D might be TRBD2 (6 bases). The ends were cut back, 6 bases at V and 4 bases at J, with 17 bases in the middle. The length of the CDR3 is 15 residues. CDR1 is SGDLS, CDR2 YYNGEE, per germline. This CDR3 is CASNLRGLGYNEQFF. The CDR3 DNA follows: TGTGCCAGCAACCTGCGGGGATTAGGTTACAATGAGCAGTTCTTC.

The V and J genes are TRBV5-1 and TRBJ2-1; the match to TRBD2 covers 11 bases. The germline gives CDR1 SGHRS, CDR2 YFSETQ. V lost 4 bases and J lost 4; bases outside the gene matches: 4. This CDR3 has 15 amino acids. Here the CDR3 DNA reads TGCGCCAGCAGCAAGACTAGCGGGATTTACAATGAGCAGTTCTTC. Encoded protein: CASSKTSGIYNEQFF.

V usage is TRBV5-5 and J usage is TRBJ2-3, with 12 bases matching TRBD2. J was trimmed by 1 base and V by 0 bases; bases with no gene match: 9. CDR1 and CDR2 from the germline V gene are SGHKS and YYEKEE (reference sequence). The CDR3 loop spans 19 amino acids. The CDR3 here is CASSLGASGRARGTDTQYF. The CDR3 DNA sequence: TGTGCCAGCAGCTTGGGCGCTAGCGGGAGGGCCAGGGGCACAGATACGCAGTATTTT.

CDR3 DNA sequence: TGTGCCACAAGGAGCTCGACAGATACGCAGTATTTT. Translating it yields CATRSSTDTQYF. The gene calls are TRBV6-6 and TRBJ2-3; D call uncertain. V lost 10 bases and J lost 3, with 11 bases in between. Germline-derived CDR1 and CDR2 are MNHNY and SVGAGI (reference sequence). CDR3 length: 12 residues.

Note on this clone: In the same sample, other DNA sequences code for this CDR3. This CDR3 reads CASSPTSGSTDTQYF. As DNA, the CDR3 is TGTGCCAGCTCCCCGACTAGCGGCTCTACAGATACGCAGTATTTT. This rearrangement joins TRBV18 to TRBJ2-3; 9 bases are a match to TRBD2. Germline CDR1 is KGHSH and CDR2 is LQKENI. With V trimmed by 6 bases and J by 3 bases, 7 bases remained unmatched. The CDR3 covers 15 residues.

This chain joins TRBV6-6 and TRBJ2-1; the match to TRBD1 covers 7 bases. Germline-derived CDR1 and CDR2 are MNHNY and SVGAGI (reference sequence). The junction had 12 bases not matched to a gene; V was cut back by 4 bases and J by 6 bases. This CDR3 is built from 16 residues. DNA for the CDR3: TGTGCCAGCAGTTCCCCGGACAGGTTGGGGCGCAATGAGCAGTTCTTC. It is translated as CASSSPDRLGRNEQFF.

This chain links TRBV7-9 with TRBJ1-3; D not certain. Germline CDR1 is SEHNR and CDR2 is FQNEAQ (reference sequence). Trimming cost V 2 bases and J 3 bases, with 11 bases left between them. The CDR3 runs to 15 residues. In DNA form, the CDR3 reads TGTGCCAGCAGCTTAAATTCGGGGTTTGGAAACACCATATATTTT. It specifies CASSLNSGFGNTIYF.

This chain uses TRBV5-1 with TRBJ2-5; tentatively, D is TRBD2 (6 bases). The J call may be faulty, since TRBJ2-7 better matches the DNA end. In germline, CDR1 is SGHRS, CDR2 YFSETQ. This CDR3 has 21 amino acids. This CDR3 reads CASSLLPQLRLAESISYEQYF. CDR3 in DNA: TGCGCCAGCAGCTTGTTACCCCAGCTAAGATTAGCGGAGAGCATTTCCTACGAGCAGTACTTC.

In this sample, this clone turned up once. The V and J genes are TRBV6-6 and TRBJ1-1; TRBD1 agrees at 8 bases. The germline gives CDR1 MNHNY, CDR2 SVGAGI (reference sequence). Trimming took 7 bases from V and 0 from J; bases not matched to a gene: 10. The CDR3 runs to 16 residues. DNA for the CDR3: TGTGCCAGCAAACAGGACAGGGTACGGATGAACACTGAAGCTTTCTTT. Protein sequence: CASKQDRVRMNTEAFF.

The J gene is TRBJ2-4, the V gene TRBV30; TRBD1 agrees at 9 bases. The germline V gene encodes CDR1 GTSNPN and CDR2 SVGIG (reference sequence). The trim removed 3 bases at V and 7 bases at J, leaving 7 bases unmatched. The length of the CDR3 is 14 residues. CDR3 residues: CAWSLTGGANIQYF. The CDR3 nucleotides are TGTGCCTGGAGCTTGACAGGGGGGGCGAACATTCAGTACTTC.

The chain joins TRBV10-3 to TRBJ2-1; TRBD2 matches 8 bases. The CDR3 runs 14 residues. CDR1 ENHRY and CDR2 SYGVKD come from the germline V gene. J gave up 9 bases and V 8 bases, and 12 bases lay outside the gene matches. The CDR3 is CAIGTSAGAAEQFF. As DNA, the CDR3 is TGTGCCATCGGGACTAGTGCCGGGGCCGCTGAGCAGTTCTTC.

The chain joins TRBV6-5 to TRBJ2-7; D unclear. The CDR3 is 16 amino acids. V lost 3 bases, J lost 5 bases, and 20 bases lay in between. Looked up from germline, CDR1 is MNHEY and CDR2 is SVGAGI. Here the CDR3 DNA reads TGTGCCAGCAGTTATTCAAAGTACCCCAGTCTAGACGAGCAGTACTTC. It specifies CASSYSKYPSLDEQYF.

The chain recombines TRBV5-1 with TRBJ2-2, with TRBD2 identical over 12 bases. The trim removed 2 bases at V and 3 bases at J, leaving 8 bases unmatched. CDR3 length equals 18 residues. Germline V CDR1 and CDR2: SGHRS, YFSETQ. In DNA, the CDR3 is TGCGCCAGCAGCTTACGGACTAGCGGGATAAGGGACACCGGGGAGCTGTTTTTT. Its translation: CASSLRTSGIRDTGELFF.

This chain joins TRBV7-3 and TRBJ1-3; possibly TRBD1 for D (5 bases). The CDR3 is 16 amino acids. The ends were cut back, 5 bases at V and 2 bases at J, with 16 bases in the middle. Germline V gene sequence: CDR1 SGHTA, CDR2 FQGTGA. The CDR3 loop is CASSRGGAGPGNTIYF. CDR3 nucleotides: TGTGCCAGCAGCCGCGGCGGGGCAGGCCCTGGAAACACCATATATTTT.

CDR3 nucleotide sequence: TGTGCCAGCAGCCATACGGGACTAGCAGCCGCCGAGCAGTTCTTC. Its translation: CASSHTGLAAAEQFF. The V gene is TRBV7-8, the J gene TRBJ2-1; 9 positions agree with TRBD2. The CDR3 is 15 residues long. CDR1 is SGHVS and CDR2 is FQNEAQ in the germline V gene. V dropped 5 bases and J dropped 10; count of bases not matched to a gene: 12.

The chain joins TRBV5-6 to TRBJ1-1, with 7 bases matching TRBD1. The V and J ends lost 0 bases and 4 bases, in that order; junction bases with no gene match: 12. The germline V gene encodes CDR1 SGHDT and CDR2 YYEEEE. The CDR3 has 17 amino acids. Here the CDR3 DNA reads TGTGCCAGCAGCTTGGTCGGCCAGGGGGATAAGGTCACTGAAGCTTTCTTT. Translation gives CASSLVGQGDKVTEAFF.

V is TRBV2 and J is TRBJ2-7, with 7 bases matching TRBD1. In germline, CDR1 is SNHLY, CDR2 FYNNEI. Trimming removed 7 bases from V and 0 bases from J; junction bases left unmatched: 3. This CDR3 spans 13 amino acids. CDR3 sequence (DNA): TGTGCCAGCACCCGGGACAGCTCCTACGAGCAGTACTTC. Translation gives CASTRDSSYEQYF.

V is TRBV28 and J is TRBJ2-1, with D perhaps matching TRBD2 (6 bases). This CDR3 contains 15 residues. Germline V gene lookup returns CDR1 MDHEN and CDR2 SYDVKM. V gave up 4 bases and J gave up 9 bases, with 19 bases separating them. The CDR3 is CASSSPGLRAGEQFF. The CDR3 region has the DNA TGTGCCAGCAGTTCCCCGGGACTCCGAGCGGGTGAGCAGTTCTTC.